This T cell receptor (beta chain) was identified during a study of human T cells and chemical hapten exposure (dated by TCRdb to 2020 to 2022). Regarding the study in general: For sensitization, 2% DPC in acetone was applied to a 2 cm by 2 cm area of upper inner arm skin. Blood samples were taken from patients before sensitization (week 0) and at 2, 6 and about 24 weeks after DPC sensitization. Patch testing was done on the upper back using Finn chambers containing 0.01% DPC, and results were scored after 6 days according to International Contact Dermatitis Research Group standards. The study tracked peripheral blood TCR repertoire changes in vivo during primary and secondary sensitization to the hapten diphenylcyclopropenone (DPC) in alopecia patients. Throughout the approximately 24-week study period, patients were also given weekly therapeutic DPC doses on the scalp. For TCR sequencing, blood came from 25 to 35 alopecia patients at anywhere from one to four time points (pre-sensitization, 2, 6 and 24 weeks). Libraries were pooled for sequencing, and variation in per-sample TCR yields was attributed mainly to small differences in library volumes within the pool. Alopecia areata with under or over 50% scalp involvement, alopecia totalis and alopecia universalis were represented in the patient cohort, which was mostly female.

Receptors were amplified or captured by RACE. The sequencer listed for this sample is NextSeq 500. During library preparation, unique molecular identifiers were attached to individual cDNA molecules so that TCRs could be counted quantitatively and reproducibly. Each blood RNA sample was used to sequence both TCR alpha and TCR beta chains. In the paper's pipeline: A median of about 89,000 TCRs per sample was observed, with a range of roughly 23,224 to 750,000. V, J and CDR3 annotation of the TCR reads was carried out using the Decombinator software suite. For PS versus PT1 abundance plots, all samples were subsampled to the same number of TCRs (28,000). Expanded TCRs were defined as absent before sensitization and observed at least eight times at the 2-week time point. TCRdb passed the public sequencing reads through fastp at Q25 and MiXCR, retaining productive beta sequences. Merged by CDR3 protein, the rows form single entries marked with the most common genes and DNA. It is TCRdb's table, rather than the study itself, that gives the V and J calls and clone size. The sample table contains under 75,000 distinct CDR3 sequences; only one count was recorded for 11% of them. Roughly 1.3% of the sample goes to the ten largest clones.

Ten or more counts support this clonotype. The clone's antigen remains unknown. Base-call qualities are not available, and no considerably larger clone is one nucleotide away. The study at large found these results: Expanded TCRs formed significantly more large CDR3 similarity clusters than pre-sensitization or healthy control sets, consistent with antigen-driven responses. Because every patient had alopecia, a presumed autoimmune disease, the patients' immune response might differ from that of healthy individuals. A positive correlation was found between the number of PT1 expanded TCRs and patch test score, with significance reached at thresholds 8, 16 and 32 but not 4. After repeated subsampling, changes were observed in the strength of the expansion versus patch-test correlation and in the threshold at which the correlation became significant. No change with DPC sensitization was found in the number of TCRs above 1 in 1000 frequency, and no evidence of global repertoire structure alterations was found.

This specimen's time point label, interpreted: patch test 3, about 24 weeks after DPC sensitization. What the treatment or condition label conveys for this sample: therapeutic diphenylcyclopropenone sensitization with weekly scalp DPC. Blood at each patch-test visit was drawn before the patch test was applied. Patients were eligible if aged 18 to 70, diagnosed with alopecia and judged suitable for DPC therapy, and pregnant patients were excluded. Total RNA was isolated from unfractionated whole blood collected in Tempus Blood RNA tubes. Via the germline V gene (reference sequence), CDR1 is LNHNV and CDR2 YYDKDF. Taken from cysteine to phenylalanine, the CDR3 has 15 residues. The kept DNA is CDR3 alone, 45 bases in frame from the first base. For this chain, trimming is 3 bases at the V end and 4 bases at the J end, and the number of junction bases without a gene match is 3.

In this chain, TRBV15 is recombined with TRBJ1-5; 10 junctional bases match TRBD1. The clonotype originates from a woman aged 50 to 65 with alopecia areata. Some clones in this sample may be carry-over from other donors' samples. The source was whole blood, collected in connection with sensitization to the hapten diphenylcyclopropenone (DPC). CDR3 loop: CATSRGQGRNQPQHF. The DNA sequence is TGTGCCACCAGCAGGGGACAGGGGAGGAATCAGCCCCAGCATTTT.